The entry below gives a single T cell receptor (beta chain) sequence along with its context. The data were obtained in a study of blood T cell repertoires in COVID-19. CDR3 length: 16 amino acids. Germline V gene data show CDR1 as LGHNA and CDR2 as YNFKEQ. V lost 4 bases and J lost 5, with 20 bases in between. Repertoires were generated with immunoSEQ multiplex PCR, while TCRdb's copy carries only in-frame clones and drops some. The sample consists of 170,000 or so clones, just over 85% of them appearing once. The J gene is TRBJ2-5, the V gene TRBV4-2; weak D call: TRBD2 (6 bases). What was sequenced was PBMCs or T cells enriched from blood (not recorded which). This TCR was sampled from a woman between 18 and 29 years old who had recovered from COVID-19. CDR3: CASSRSGPWLPETQYF. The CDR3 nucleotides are TGTGCCAGCAGCCGTAGCGGCCCTTGGCTACCCGAGACCCAGTACTTC.